This T cell receptor beta chain originates from a study of Ad26.COV2.S vaccination and SARS-CoV-2 variants. Study results and limitations: Reported post-vaccination CD8+ and CD4+ T cell responses to spike showed substantial breadth.

This table comes from immunoSEQ multiplex PCR, and its TCRdb copy is limited to in-frame clones, with some not included. The data show about 350,000 clones, just over 90% seen once. For this clone: The antigen is undetermined.

CDR3 length: 12 amino acids. CDR1 is SGHNT, CDR2 YENEEA, per germline. Between the trimmed V and J ends, which lost 4 bases and 8 bases, there was a span of 11 bases. The genes are TRBV11-3 and TRBJ1-1; D is unclear. Sequencing was performed on peripheral blood, taken after recovery from COVID-19. This TCR was recovered from a human donor who had recovered from COVID-19. The CDR3 nucleotides read TGTGCCAGCAGCTCCCAGAATGGCGAAGCTTTCTTT. Its translation is CASSSQNGEAFF.